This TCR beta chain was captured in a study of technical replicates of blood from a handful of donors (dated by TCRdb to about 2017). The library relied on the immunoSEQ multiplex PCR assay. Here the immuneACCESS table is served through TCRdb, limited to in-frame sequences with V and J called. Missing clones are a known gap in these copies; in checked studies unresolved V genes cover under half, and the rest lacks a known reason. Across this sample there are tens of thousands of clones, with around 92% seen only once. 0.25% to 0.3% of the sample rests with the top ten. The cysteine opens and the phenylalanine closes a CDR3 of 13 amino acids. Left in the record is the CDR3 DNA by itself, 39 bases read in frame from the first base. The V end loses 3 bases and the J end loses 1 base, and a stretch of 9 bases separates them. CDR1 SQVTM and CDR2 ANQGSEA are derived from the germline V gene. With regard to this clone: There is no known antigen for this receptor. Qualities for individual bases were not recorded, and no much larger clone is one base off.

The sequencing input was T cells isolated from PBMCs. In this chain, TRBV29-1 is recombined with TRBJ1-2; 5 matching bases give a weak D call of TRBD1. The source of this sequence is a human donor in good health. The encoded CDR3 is CSVDKGHNYGYTF. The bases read TGCAGCGTTGACAAGGGGCATAACTATGGCTACACCTTC. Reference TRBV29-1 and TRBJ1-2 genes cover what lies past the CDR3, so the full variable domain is SAVISQKPSRDICQRGTSLTIQCQVDSQVTMMFWYRQQPGQSLTLIATANQGSEATYESGFVIDKFPISRPNLTFSTLTVSNMSPEDSSIYLCSVDKGHNYGYTFGSGTRLTVV.